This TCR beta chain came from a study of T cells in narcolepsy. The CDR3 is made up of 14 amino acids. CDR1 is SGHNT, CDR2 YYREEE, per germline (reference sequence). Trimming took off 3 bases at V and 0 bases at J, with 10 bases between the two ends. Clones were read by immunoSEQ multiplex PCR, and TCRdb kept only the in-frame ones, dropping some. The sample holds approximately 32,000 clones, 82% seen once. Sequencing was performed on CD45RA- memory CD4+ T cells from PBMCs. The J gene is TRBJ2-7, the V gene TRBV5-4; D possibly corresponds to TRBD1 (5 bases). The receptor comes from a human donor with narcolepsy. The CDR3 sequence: CASSSSGLSYEQYF. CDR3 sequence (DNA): TGTGCCAGCAGCTCCTCAGGGCTCTCCTACGAGCAGTACTTC.